This TCR beta chain was recovered during a study of blood T cell repertoires in COVID-19. CDR1 and CDR2 from the germline V gene are SNHLY and FYNNEI. V lost 6 bases to trimming and J lost 4 bases, with 12 bases between them. This CDR3 comprises 13 residues. Original processing notes: Amplification of reference gene primers provided the estimated nucleated cell counts. Here immunoSEQ multiplex PCR was the method, and the copy in TCRdb shows in-frame clones only, minus some. Clone size and V and J calls were adopted from that table, with D and trimming inferred from the DNA. The data show 100,000 or so clones, around 82% seen once.

Sequenced material: peripheral blood. The chain employs TRBV2 and TRBJ1-1; D might be TRBD1 (6 bases). The receptor's source is a man between 70 and 80 years old with active or convalescent COVID-19. The CDR3 bases are TGTGCCAGCAGCGGGACATTGGCCACTGAAGCTTTCTTT. It is translated as CASSGTLATEAFF.